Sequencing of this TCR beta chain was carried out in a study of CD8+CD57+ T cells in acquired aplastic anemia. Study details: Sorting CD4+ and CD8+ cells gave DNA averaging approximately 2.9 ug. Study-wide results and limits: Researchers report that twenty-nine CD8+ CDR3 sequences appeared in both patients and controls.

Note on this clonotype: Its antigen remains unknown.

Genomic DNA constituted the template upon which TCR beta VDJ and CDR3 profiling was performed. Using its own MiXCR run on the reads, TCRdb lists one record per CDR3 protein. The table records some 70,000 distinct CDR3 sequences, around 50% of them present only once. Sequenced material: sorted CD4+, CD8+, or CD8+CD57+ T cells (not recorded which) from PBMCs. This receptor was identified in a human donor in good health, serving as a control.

CDR3 sequence (DNA): TGTGCCATCGGGGGTGAAGAGCAGTACTTC. It encodes CAIGGEEQYF. This chain uses TRBV10-3 with TRBJ2-7; tentatively, D is TRBD1 or TRBD2 (5 bases each). The V gene's germline CDR1 is ENHRY and CDR2 SYGVKD. This CDR3 has 10 residues. Trimming took 8 bases from V and 7 from J, leaving 9 bases between them.